The 3 T cell receptor beta chains given below trace back to one sample, sequenced in a study of cytomegalovirus exposure and HLA in healthy donors. The PCR had 60 Vbeta and 13 Jbeta primers. Measured with immunoSEQ multiplex PCR; TCRdb has only the in-frame clones, and not every one. Altogether 200,000 to 250,000 clones are present, more than 75% being singletons, with the ten largest covering 3.8%. The source material was PBMCs. The origin of the receptors is a male donor in good health and CMV-seronegative.

The rearrangement uses TRBV30 and TRBJ2-3, with D maybe TRBD2 (6 bases). Trimming took off 2 bases at V and 2 bases at J, with 11 bases between the two ends. Germline CDR1 and CDR2: GTSNPN and SVGIG (reference sequence). The CDR3 runs to 14 residues. Here the CDR3 reads CAWSRAGLTDTQYF. The CDR3 DNA follows: TGTGCCTGGAGTAGGGCGGGACTCACAGATACGCAGTATTTT.

The chain joins TRBV19 to TRBJ2-3, with a weak D call TRBD2 (7 bases). Between the trimmed V and J ends, which lost 6 bases and 3 bases, there was a span of 13 bases. This CDR3 contains 14 residues. Germline-derived CDR1 and CDR2 are LNHDA and SQIVND (reference sequence). The DNA of the CDR3 is TGTGCCAGTAGAGGGGGGGGCAGGACAGATACGCAGTATTTT. Its protein product is CASRGGGRTDTQYF.

The chain couples TRBV9 to TRBJ2-2; D ambiguous. CDR1 and CDR2 (germline): SGDLS, YYNGEE. Trimming pared 0 bases from V and 4 bases from J, leaving 4 bases between. CDR3 length: 13 residues. The CDR3 DNA sequence: TGTGCCAGCAGCGTAGCTCTCACCGGGGAGCTGTTTTTT. It specifies CASSVALTGELFF.